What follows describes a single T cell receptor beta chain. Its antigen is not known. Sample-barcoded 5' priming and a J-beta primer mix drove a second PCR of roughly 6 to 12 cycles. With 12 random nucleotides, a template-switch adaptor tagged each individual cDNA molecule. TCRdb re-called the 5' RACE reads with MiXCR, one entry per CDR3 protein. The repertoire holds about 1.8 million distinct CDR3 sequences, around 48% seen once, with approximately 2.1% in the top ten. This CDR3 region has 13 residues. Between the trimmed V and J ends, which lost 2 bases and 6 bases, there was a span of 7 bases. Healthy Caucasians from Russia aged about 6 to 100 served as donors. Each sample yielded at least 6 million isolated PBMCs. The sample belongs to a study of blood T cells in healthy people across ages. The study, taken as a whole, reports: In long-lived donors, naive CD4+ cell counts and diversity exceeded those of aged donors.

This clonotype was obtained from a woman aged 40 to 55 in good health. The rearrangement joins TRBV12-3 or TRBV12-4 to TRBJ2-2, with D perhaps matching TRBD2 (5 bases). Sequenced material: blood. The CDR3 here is CASSLLAPGELFF. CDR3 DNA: TGTGCCAGCAGTTTACTAGCTCCCGGGGAGCTGTTTTTT.